This T cell receptor (beta chain) was profiled in a study of blood T cell repertoires in COVID-19. Germline V gene lookup returns CDR1 SNHLY and CDR2 FYNNEI. The CDR3 is made up of 15 amino acids. The V and J ends lost 4 bases and 5 bases respectively, with 17 bases between them. Authors' processing steps: Scientists estimated how many nucleated cells there were by amplifying reference gene primers. The table came from immunoSEQ multiplex PCR; TCRdb's copy has only in-frame clones and leaves some out. D and trimming were read from the DNA, whereas the V and J calls and clone size are those reported in that table. The repertoire has roughly 150,000 clones, about 89% of them found once; the top ten carry about 2.9%.

Sequencing was performed on peripheral blood. The source is a man in his 60s with active or convalescent COVID-19. The chain links TRBV2 to TRBJ1-2; D possibly corresponds to TRBD1 (5 bases). CDR3 nucleotides: TGTGCCAGCAGTGTAGGACGGTATAAGGGGTATGGCTACACCTTC. This translates into CASSVGRYKGYGYTF.